This record concerns one T cell receptor beta chain sequence. The antigen it binds to is not known. No quality values exist for individual bases; no much larger clone is one base distant. These data originate in a study of CD8 T cells in Susac syndrome (dated by TCRdb to between 2018 and 2021). Background for the entire study: Of the Susac syndrome patients who were sequenced, eight or nine were in clinical remission while five or six had clinically active disease. At blood withdrawal, Susac syndrome patients were therapy-naive, treated with corticosteroids (with IVIg additionally given to some), or treated with IVIg alone. The study used repertoire sequencing to test whether antigen drove CD8+ T cell activation and differentiation in Susac syndrome. Clonality of the CD8+ T cell repertoire was compared between around 13 healthy donors, around 14 Susac syndrome patients and about 15 multiple sclerosis patients. Summary of the overall study and its limitations: Clonal expansion was observed in Susac syndrome CD8+ repertoires, with the highest expansion in CD8+ TEMRA cells and greater expansion in clinically active than in remitting patients. The study acknowledged that relatively few individuals were included in the TCR sequencing and HLA analysis. In the total CD8+ and CD8+ TEMRA repertoires, around 17 and five Susac-specific public clones, respectively, were identified.

High-throughput TCR beta sequencing profiled peripheral blood CD8+ and CD4+ T cells from healthy donors, Susac syndrome patients and multiple sclerosis patients. Recently defined diagnostic criteria for definite or probable disease were met by the Susac syndrome patients. Bulk CD8+ and CD4+ T cells were purified magnetically by negative isolation, whereas CD8+ TEMRA cells were enriched by FACS. Blood was collected in EDTA tubes and processed within 24 hours, with PBMCs isolated through density gradient centrifugation. PBMCs intended for TCR sequencing were cryopreserved in liquid nitrogen and thawed later in a water bath at 37 degrees C. The sorted or isolated CD4+, CD8+ and CD8+ TEMRA cells had a purity of 90% or higher. V is reduced by 1 base and J by 5 bases, leaving a spacing of 14 bases between them. From cysteine to phenylalanine, the CDR3 is 15 amino acids long. Just the 45-base CDR3 DNA is kept, in frame starting at base 1. Via the germline V gene, CDR1 is MGHRA and CDR2 YSYEKL.

RNA was extracted using the RNeasy kit, and about 0.5 to 1 ug of the RNA was reverse transcribed with random hexamers. TCR beta CDR3 regions were amplified with the immunoSEQ multiplex PCR assay covering 54 Vbeta and 13 Jbeta segments. PCR amplification bias was corrected by using a synthetic template baseline for primer optimization and computational correction. In the authors' own workflow: Reads were assigned to V, D and J genes according to IMGT and analyzed in immunoSEQ Analyzer, with only productive sequences retained. Clonality was calculated as one minus the Shannon entropy normalized by log2 of the number of productive unique sequences. For each patient and control, public and private clones were evaluated within the 100 most prevalent clones. Clones were defined as Susac-specific when absent from the healthy and MS cohorts, from some 1,100 published viral clones and from other ImmuneACCESS disease sequences. TCRdb reworked the public reads: Q25 trimming with fastp, MiXCR clone assembly, productive beta chains retained. One record per CDR3 amino acid sequence lists the most common genes and DNA. V and J calls and clone size were set by TCRdb, not the authors. Present in this sample are 70,000 to 95,000 distinct CDR3 sequences, 94% of which were seen just once. Together, the top ten hold approximately 0.94% of the sample.

This clonotype was obtained from a human donor with Susac syndrome. Recombination linked TRBV4-1 to TRBJ2-5, with the identity of the D gene unclear. Input material: CD8+ T cells from PBMCs. CDR3 sequence: CASSQVGSLRETQYF. The nucleotide sequence is given as TGCGCCAGCAGCCAAGTTGGCTCGCTCCGGGAGACCCAGTACTTC.